A single sample is the source of the 26 T cell receptor beta chains below, sequenced in a study of T cells in localized non-small cell lung cancer (dated by TCRdb to 2018 to 2021). The library was prepared using the immunoSEQ multiplex PCR assay. TCRdb retrieved this table from immuneACCESS and kept in-frame rearrangements only. Not all clones are present; in checked studies, unresolved V genes account for under half, and no reason is known for the remainder. The sample has roughly 38,000 clones on record, 75% to 90% of them singletons. Of the sample, around 5.6% falls within the top ten clones. Material: peripheral blood mononuclear cells, obtained before any cancer treatment. The receptors here all came from a male donor older than 55 with stage II lung adenocarcinoma.

The chain is built from TRBV5-1 and TRBJ2-3; D perhaps matches TRBD2 (6 bases). V lost 5 bases and J lost 8, with 24 bases in between. The CDR3 is made up of 16 amino acids. Germline V gene data show CDR1 as SGHRS and CDR2 as YFSETQ. CDR3 in DNA: TGCGCCAGCAGGGGGGAGGCCCAGGGTCATTTGTCTACGCAGTATTTT. Translation: CASRGEAQGHLSTQYF.

This clone was counted once. The V gene is TRBV7-9, the J gene TRBJ2-1, with D maybe TRBD1 (6 bases). Per germline, CDR1 SEHNR and CDR2 FQNEAQ (reference sequence). With 2 bases removed from V and 6 bases from J, the gap between germline ends came to 14 bases. This CDR3 contains 15 residues. This chain's CDR3 is CASSLRPGEINEQFF. The CDR3, as DNA: TGTGCCAGCAGCTTAAGGCCAGGGGAGATCAATGAGCAGTTCTTC.

The chain employs TRBV10-3 and TRBJ2-7; a possible D gene is TRBD1 (6 bases). V lost 3 bases, J lost 8 bases, and 11 bases lay in between. Germline V gene data show CDR1 as ENHRY and CDR2 as SYGVKD. The CDR3 extends over 12 amino acids. DNA of the CDR3: TGTGCCATCAGTGAAGACAGGAATAAGCAGTACTTC. Its protein is CAISEDRNKQYF.

The genes are TRBV28 and TRBJ2-2; no definite D call. Per the germline V gene, CDR1 is MDHEN and CDR2 is SYDVKM. Trimming left V 2 bases short and J 1 base short, with 2 bases between. The CDR3 loop spans 13 amino acids. The CDR3: CASSLRNTGELFF. As DNA, the CDR3 is TGTGCCAGCAGTTTACGGAACACCGGGGAGCTGTTTTTT.

In its sample, this clone was seen once. This chain connects TRBV7-7 to TRBJ1-4; no reliable D call. This CDR3 is built from 16 residues. Germline values: CDR1 SSHAT, CDR2 FNYEAQ (reference sequence). The V end was cut by 2 bases, the J end by 0 bases, with 10 bases between. The CDR3 loop is CASSLNIGPTNEKLFF. The CDR3 region has the DNA TGTGCCAGCAGCTTAAATATCGGCCCAACTAATGAAAAACTGTTTTTT. The whole variable domain, filled in from reference TRBV7-7 and TRBJ1-4, reads GAGVSQSPRYKVTKRGQDVTLRCDPISSHATLYWYQQALGQGPEFLTYFNYEAQPDKSGLPSDRFSAERPEGSISTLTIQRTEQRDSAMYRCASSLNIGPTNEKLFFGSGTQLSVL.

The genes are TRBV6-5 and TRBJ2-5; D is undetermined. The germline V gene encodes CDR1 MNHEY and CDR2 SVGAGI. V was clipped by 8 bases and J by 5 bases, with 9 bases between them. The CDR3 runs 11 residues. Here the CDR3 reads CASSNGETQYF. In DNA form, the CDR3 reads TGTGCCAGCTCGAATGGCGAGACCCAGTACTTC.

The J gene is TRBJ1-3, the V gene TRBV5-1; 11 bases align to TRBD1. V lost 4 bases and J lost 2; bases outside the gene matches: 2. The CDR3 length is 15 residues. Germline V lookup: CDR1 SGHRS, CDR2 YFSETQ. The DNA of the CDR3 is TGCGCCAGCAGCCGGGGACAGGGGGCTGGAAACACCATATATTTT. As protein: CASSRGQGAGNTIYF.

The chain uses TRBV19 and TRBJ1-4; a possible D gene is TRBD1 (5 bases). The germline gives CDR1 LNHDA, CDR2 SQIVND (reference sequence). This CDR3 comprises 11 residues. Trimming took off 11 bases at V and 3 bases at J, with 7 bases between the two ends. CDR3 coding DNA: TGTGCCTGCAGGGCTAATGAAAAACTGTTTTTT. Translated: CACRANEKLFF. Full variable domain (missing parts from reference TRBV19 and TRBJ1-4): DGGITQSPKYLFRKEGQNVTLSCEQNLNHDAMYWYRQDPGQGLRLIYYSQIVNDFQKGDIAEGYSVSREKKESFPLTVTSAQKNPTAFYLCACRANEKLFFGSGTQLSVL.

The chain uses TRBV6-1 and TRBJ1-1; no reliable D call. Germline CDR1 and CDR2: MNHNS and SASEGT. The CDR3 covers 13 residues. Trimming shortened V by 1 base and J by 3 bases, and 6 bases separated the two germline ends. DNA of the CDR3: TGTGCCAGCAGTGAAGGGGTCCACACTGAAGCTTTCTTT. Its protein product is CASSEGVHTEAFF.

This clone was detected once. V is TRBV13 and J is TRBJ2-2, with 11 bases fitting TRBD2. Trimming at V came to 5 bases and at J to 4 bases, leaving 6 bases not matched to a gene. Germline V gives CDR1 PRHDT, CDR2 FYEKMQ (reference sequence). The CDR3 covers 16 residues. DNA for the CDR3: TGTGCCAGCAGCCCGTCGACTAGCGGGATCACCGGGGAGCTGTTTTTT. Protein: CASSPSTSGITGELFF.

The chain uses TRBV19 and TRBJ2-7, with D possibly matching TRBD2 (5 bases). CDR3 size: 14 residues. The germline V and J ends were trimmed by 11 bases and 0 bases, with 17 bases remaining between them. CDR1 LNHDA and CDR2 SQIVND come from the germline V gene (reference sequence). Here the CDR3 reads CASLGATSSYEQYF. The CDR3 DNA reads TGTGCCTCTCTGGGAGCGACGAGCTCCTACGAGCAGTACTTC.

The chain carries TRBV19 and TRBJ1-5, with TRBD1 matching over 8 bases. This CDR3 is built from 16 residues. Germline trimming cut 5 bases from V and 4 bases from J; bases unmatched to any gene: 10. Germline CDR1 is LNHDA and CDR2 is SQIVND (reference sequence). The CDR3 nucleotides are TGTGCCAGTAGTTTACGAGGACAGGGATCGAATCAGCCCCAGCATTTT. It yields the protein CASSLRGQGSNQPQHF.

The CDR3 DNA reads TGTGCCAGCAGCTTGGACCCCGGGCAGAACTATGGCTACACCTTC. Protein: CASSLDPGQNYGYTF. The chain carries TRBV5-4 and TRBJ1-2, with unresolved D. The V and J ends lost 0 bases and 2 bases respectively, with 11 bases between them. This CDR3 is built from 15 residues. Germline-derived CDR1 and CDR2 are SGHNT and YYREEE (reference sequence).

This sequence joins TRBV6-1 and TRBJ1-1; 7 nucleotides align to TRBD1. Looked up from germline, CDR1 is MNHNS and CDR2 is SASEGT. This CDR3 has 13 residues. Trimming removed 6 bases from V and 4 bases from J; junction bases left unmatched: 5. CDR3: CASRRGLATEAFF. The DNA of the CDR3 is TGTGCCAGCAGGAGGGGGCTTGCCACTGAAGCTTTCTTT.

The rearrangement joins TRBV10-3 to TRBJ2-2, with D possibly matching TRBD2 (7 bases). The CDR3 spans 12 residues. With 11 bases removed from V and 4 bases from J, the gap between germline ends came to 11 bases. Looked up from germline, CDR1 is ENHRY and CDR2 is SYGVKD. As DNA, the CDR3 is TGTGCCGGGGGGGCAGGCACCGGGGAGCTGTTTTTT. Translation gives CAGGAGTGELFF.

This clone was picked up a small number of times. The chain employs TRBV9 and TRBJ2-1; TRBD2 matches at 8 bases. The length of the CDR3 is 15 residues. Per germline, CDR1 SGDLS and CDR2 YYNGEE. J was trimmed by 3 bases and V by 5 bases; bases with no gene match: 7. CDR3 DNA: TGTGCCAGCAGTGAAACGGGAGGGTACTACAATGAGCAGTTCTTC. Amino acid sequence: CASSETGGYYNEQFF.

V and J are TRBV14 and TRBJ1-2; D call uncertain. In germline, CDR1 is SGHDN, CDR2 FVKESK. Trimming removed 4 bases from V and 8 bases from J, with 17 bases in between. The CDR3 extends over 14 amino acids. The CDR3 sequence: CASSPKATSAGYTF. The CDR3 bases are TGTGCCAGCAGCCCTAAAGCTACCTCGGCCGGCTACACCTTC. The whole variable domain, filled in from reference TRBV14 and TRBJ1-2, reads EAGVTQFPSHSVIEKGQTVTLRCDPISGHDNLYWYRRVMGKEIKFLLHFVKESKQDESGMPNNRFLAERTGGTYSTLKVQPAELEDSGVYFCASSPKATSAGYTFGSGTRLTVV.

The V and J genes are TRBV6-1 and TRBJ1-5; D call uncertain. The CDR3 is 12 residues long. Trimming shortened V by 4 bases and J by 2 bases, and 3 bases separated the two germline ends. Germline CDR1 MNHNS, CDR2 SASEGT. CDR3 nucleotides: TGTGCCAGCAGTGTCCGCAATCAGCCCCAGCATTTT. It translates to CASSVRNQPQHF.

This sequence joins TRBV29-1 and TRBJ2-1; TRBD2 is a possible D gene (7 bases). Trimming removed 8 bases at V and 4 bases at J, with 18 bases between. Looked up from germline, CDR1 is SQVTM and CDR2 is ANQGSEA. The CDR3 is 14 amino acids. CDR3 sequence reads: CSSGRGGAYNEQFF. CDR3 DNA sequence: TGCAGCTCTGGGAGAGGGGGGGCATACAATGAGCAGTTCTTC.

The gene calls are TRBV5-5 and TRBJ1-2; D is uncertain. V lost 0 bases to trimming and J lost 1 base, with 7 bases between them. CDR3 size: 14 residues. Germline V gene sequence: CDR1 SGHKS, CDR2 YYEKEE (reference sequence). CDR3 in amino acids: CASSLEGFNYGYTF. The DNA for the CDR3 is TGTGCCAGCAGCTTGGAGGGATTTAACTATGGCTACACCTTC. Variable domain in full (rest from reference TRBV5-5 and TRBJ1-2): DAGVTQSPTHLIKTRGQQVTLRCSPISGHKSVSWYQQVLGQGPQFIFQYYEKEERGRGNFPDRFSARQFPNYSSELNVNALLLGDSALYLCASSLEGFNYGYTFGSGTRLTVV.

The rearrangement uses TRBV29-1 and TRBJ2-1; 7 positions match TRBD2. J was trimmed by 7 bases and V by 1 base; bases with no gene match: 1. The CDR3 runs to 12 residues. Germline V gene lookup returns CDR1 SQVTM and CDR2 ANQGSEA. The DNA of the CDR3 is TGCAGCGTTGAAGGACTAGCTAATGAGCAGTTCTTC. Translating it yields CSVEGLANEQFF.

J is TRBJ1-1 and V is TRBV19; D may be TRBD1 (5 bases). The CDR3 runs 15 residues. The germline CDR1 and CDR2 sequences are LNHDA and SQIVND (reference sequence). Trimming pared 6 bases from V and 5 bases from J, leaving 19 bases between. The CDR3: CASSQPGGSTTEAFF. CDR3 in DNA: TGTGCCAGTAGCCAACCGGGGGGTTCAACAACTGAAGCTTTCTTT.

The chain uses TRBV19 and TRBJ1-1, with TRBD1 matching 10 bases. Germline V gene data show CDR1 as LNHDA and CDR2 as SQIVND (reference sequence). The CDR3 is made up of 14 amino acids. Trimming cost V 5 bases and J 6 bases; bases outside gene matches: 6. The CDR3 spells CASSLRDRGAEAFF. The CDR3 bases are TGTGCCAGTAGTCTCCGGGACAGGGGCGCTGAAGCTTTCTTT.

The sample holds a few counts of this clone. The chain carries TRBV18 and TRBJ2-7; TRBD1 matches 8 bases. The CDR3 spans 13 residues. V shed 6 bases and J 3 bases; nucleotides not matched to a gene: 4. Germline lookup yields CDR1 KGHSH and CDR2 LQKENI. Here the CDR3 reads CASSPGTGYEQYF. The CDR3 nucleotides read TGTGCCAGCTCGCCGGGGACAGGCTACGAGCAGTACTTC.

The chain is built from TRBV10-3 and TRBJ2-3; D assignment may be TRBD1 or TRBD2 (5 bases each). Trimming pared 8 bases from V and 3 bases from J, leaving 12 bases between. Germline CDR1 is ENHRY and CDR2 is SYGVKD. The CDR3 runs 13 residues. The CDR3 coding sequence is TGTGCCATCGGTCGGGACGGAACAGATACGCAGTATTTT. Translated, it gives CAIGRDGTDTQYF.

The J gene is TRBJ1-6, the V gene TRBV4-3; D remains ambiguous. Germline V lookup: CDR1 LGHNA, CDR2 YSLEER. Trimming pared 0 bases from V and 6 bases from J, leaving 12 bases between. This CDR3 region has 16 residues. The DNA of the CDR3 is TGCGCCAGCAGCCAAGACAGTCCCCCGGCTAATTCACCCCTCCACTTT. Protein product: CASSQDSPPANSPLHF.